A single T cell receptor (beta chain) is shown here with its context. Its antigen is as yet unknown. This sample is part of a study of shared clonotypes between healthy human individuals. Study-wide points: Large depth notwithstanding, sorted-subset sequencing proved incomplete by rarefaction. Approximately 5.4% of naive CD4 clonotypes were common to a few donors.

The authors split each subset's genomic DNA evenly across several immunoSEQ plates. Sorted-subset replicate PCR reactions contained roughly 210 ng DNA, corresponding to about 30,000 T cell genomes. Here immunoSEQ multiplex PCR was the method, and the copy in TCRdb shows in-frame clones only, minus some. Counted here are about 680,000 clones, 90% to 95% occurring once; the ten biggest clones make up approximately 22%. The germline CDR1 and CDR2 sequences are MNHNY and SVGAGI (reference sequence). Deletions cut 2 bases from V and 4 bases from J, with 11 bases between. The CDR3 spans 15 residues. Selected positively for CCR7 and CD45RO-negative, naive CD8 cells excluded terminally differentiated effector memory CD45RA+ cells.

This chain joins TRBV6-6 and TRBJ2-2; no firm D call. The sequence was collected from a man aged 25-40 years in good health. The sample consisted of naive CD8+ T cells sorted from blood. In nucleotides, the CDR3 is TGTGCCAGCAGTTACCAACGCACTTTCACCGGGGAGCTGTTTTTT. Translating it yields CASSYQRTFTGELFF.